One T cell receptor (beta chain) is described in this entry. Its antigen is as yet unknown. The donor group consisted entirely of healthy Caucasians. The CDR3 loop spans 17 amino acids. The V gene's germline CDR1 is MGHRA and CDR2 YSYEKL. With 2 bases removed from V and 0 bases from J, the gap between germline ends came to 16 bases. This sample is drawn from a study of identical twins. General observations from the study: Rather than following the same donors, the conclusions depended on cross-sectional statistical analysis. Zero-insertion analyses might be partly confounded by invariant T cells like MAIT and iNKT.

MiXCR, applied by TCRdb to the 5' RACE reads, yields one record per CDR3 protein. The sample lists approximately 350,000 distinct CDR3 sequences; 9% to 15% were seen once. The same data also contributed to another study, on yellow fever vaccine responses in identical twins.

The sample taken for sequencing was CD8+ T cells sorted from blood. This sequence originates from a woman under 30 in good health. The chain couples TRBV4-1 to TRBJ2-5, with D tentatively TRBD2 (6 bases). The CDR3 loop reads CASSQTVWGEYQETQYF. The CDR3 DNA reads as TGCGCCAGCAGCCAAACCGTTTGGGGGGAGTACCAAGAGACCCAGTACTTC.